These 14 T cell receptor beta chains came from one sample sequenced in a study of blood T cell repertoires in COVID-19. The repertoire was sequenced with immunoSEQ multiplex PCR; TCRdb's copy has only in-frame clones and lacks some. The sample lists over 200,000 clones, 88% occurring once. The sample was peripheral blood. All receptors come from a woman aged 60-75 years with acute or convalescent COVID-19.

This chain joins TRBV9 and TRBJ2-5, with D hard to call. The CDR3 is 13 amino acids. V lost 0 bases and J 4 bases, leaving 7 bases between the germline ends. Per the germline V gene, CDR1 is SGDLS and CDR2 is YYNGEE. The CDR3 protein is CASSVGGRETQYF. The CDR3 DNA reads as TGTGCCAGCAGCGTAGGTGGCCGAGAGACCCAGTACTTC.

The chain recombines TRBV11-2 with TRBJ2-5; 10 bases align to TRBD2. This CDR3 contains 16 residues. CDR1 SGHAT and CDR2 FQNNGV come from the germline V gene. V shed 7 bases, J shed 4 bases, and the junction held 12 bases outside the gene matches. In DNA, the CDR3 is TGTGCCAGCACCTACCTAGCGGGGGCTTGGGCAGAGACCCAGTACTTC. This sequence encodes CASTYLAGAWAETQYF.

V and J are TRBV24-1 and TRBJ1-2; 8 bases match TRBD1. Per the germline V gene, CDR1 is KGHDR and CDR2 is SFDVKD. The length of the CDR3 is 18 residues. Trimming removed 7 bases from V and 8 bases from J; junction bases left unmatched: 23. This CDR3 is CATRFTAGGAVDRRGYTF. CDR3 nucleotide sequence: TGTGCCACCAGGTTTACCGCAGGGGGCGCAGTAGATAGGAGGGGCTACACCTTC.

V usage is TRBV19 and J usage is TRBJ2-7, with 8 positions matching TRBD1. After removal of 5 bases from V and 3 bases from J, the junction contained 12 bases not matched to a gene. The CDR3 spans 16 residues. Germline CDR1 reads LNHDA; CDR2 reads SQIVND (reference sequence). DNA of the CDR3: TGTGCCAGTAGTTCCCTCTTCGACAGGGGCGGCTACGAGCAGTACTTC. Its translation is CASSSLFDRGGYEQYF.

The V and J genes are TRBV3-1 (or the pseudogene TRBV3-2) and TRBJ2-1; 8 nucleotides line up with TRBD2. The germline V gene has CDR1 LGHDT and CDR2 YNNKEL (reference sequence). V was pared by 4 bases and J by 6 bases, with 8 bases of the junction left unmatched. The CDR3 totals 15 residues. The CDR3 sequence: CASSPPAGGPNEQFF. The CDR3 DNA reads TGTGCCAGCAGCCCTCCGGCGGGGGGACCCAATGAGCAGTTCTTC.

The V call is TRBV12-3 or TRBV12-4, the J call TRBJ2-5; D is unclear. This CDR3 spans 13 amino acids. Deletions cut 1 base from V and 3 bases from J, with 6 bases between. CDR3 sequence reads: CASSLGSEETQYF. The DNA of the CDR3 is TGTGCCAGCAGTTTAGGGTCAGAAGAGACCCAGTACTTC.

The rearrangement joins TRBV11-2 to TRBJ2-3, with D possibly matching TRBD2 (6 bases). The CDR3 spans 15 residues. Germline lookup yields CDR1 SGHAT and CDR2 FQNNGV. Trimming shortened V by 5 bases and J by 3 bases, and 15 bases separated the two germline ends. CDR3 sequence (DNA): TGTGCCAGCAGCCAATTACAGACTAGGACAGATACGCAGTATTTT. It yields the protein CASSQLQTRTDTQYF.

The genes are TRBV28 and TRBJ1-2; D gene unclear. The CDR3 runs to 16 residues. V gave up 6 bases and J gave up 3 bases, with 20 bases separating them. Looked up from germline, CDR1 is MDHEN and CDR2 is SYDVKM. The CDR3 bases are TGTGCCAGCAGCCTTGTTGAAGAAACTGCTTACTATGGCTACACCTTC. Its protein is CASSLVEETAYYGYTF.

This chain uses TRBV18 with TRBJ2-6; no firm D call. The germline V gene encodes CDR1 KGHSH and CDR2 LQKENI. Trimming removed 3 bases at V and 2 bases at J, with 5 bases between. This CDR3 has 14 residues. CDR3 protein: CASSPGTGANVLTF. Written as DNA, the CDR3 is TGTGCCAGCTCACCGGGCACTGGGGCCAACGTCCTGACTTTC.

The chain links TRBV3-1 (or the pseudogene TRBV3-2) to TRBJ2-1; TRBD2 agrees at 9 bases. From germline, CDR1 is LGHDT and CDR2 YNNKEL (reference sequence). The ends lost 4 bases at V and 9 bases at J; junction bases unmatched: 13. The CDR3 runs 16 residues. CDR3 sequence: CASSRPSVGTSSEQFF. The CDR3 nucleotides are TGTGCCAGCAGCCGCCCATCGGTCGGGACTAGCAGTGAGCAGTTCTTC.

V gene TRBV19 combines with J gene TRBJ1-1; 9 positions agree with TRBD1. The CDR3 runs 16 residues. Germline CDR1 reads LNHDA; CDR2 reads SQIVND (reference sequence). Trimming cost V 7 bases and J 1 base; bases outside gene matches: 10. The CDR3 coding sequence is TGTGCCAGTACCCGGAGGGGGACAGGGAAGAACACTGAAGCTTTCTTT. It codes for CASTRRGTGKNTEAFF. The full variable domain, its missing parts supplied by reference TRBV19 and TRBJ1-1, is DGGITQSPKYLFRKEGQNVTLSCEQNLNHDAMYWYRQDPGQGLRLIYYSQIVNDFQKGDIAEGYSVSREKKESFPLTVTSAQKNPTAFYLCASTRRGTGKNTEAFFGQGTRLTVV.

The chain combines TRBV10-3 with TRBJ2-3; 16 nucleotides line up with TRBD2. The junction had 6 bases not matched to a gene; V was cut back by 6 bases and J by 0 bases. The CDR3 sequence is 18 residues long. Germline CDR1 ENHRY, CDR2 SYGVKD. The CDR3 region is CAIRPGLAGGGSTDTQYF. In nucleotides, the CDR3 is TGTGCCATCAGACCGGGACTAGCGGGAGGGGGGAGCACAGATACGCAGTATTTT.

V and J are TRBV19 and TRBJ1-5; 7 bases match TRBD1. The CDR3 runs to 14 residues. The junction had 7 bases not matched to a gene; V was cut back by 8 bases and J by 3 bases. Germline CDR1 reads LNHDA; CDR2 reads SQIVND (reference sequence). This chain's CDR3 is CASRQGWNNQPQHF. CDR3 coding DNA: TGTGCCAGTCGACAGGGTTGGAACAATCAGCCCCAGCATTTT.

The chain recombines TRBV20-1 with TRBJ1-1; D not resolved. V was clipped by 3 bases and J by 9 bases, with 11 bases between them. Germline assignment: CDR1 DFQATT and CDR2 SNEGSKA (reference sequence). CDR3 length: 11 amino acids. CDR3 amino acids: CSARVRVQAFF. The CDR3 coding sequence is TGCAGTGCTAGGGTTCGCGTTCAAGCTTTCTTT.